These T cell receptor beta chains were read from a single sample in a study of blood T cell repertoires in COVID-19. Some clones are missing from TCRdb's copy, which holds only in-frame ones; the method was immunoSEQ multiplex PCR. The sample lists fewer than 200,000 clones; about 82% were seen once. Material: peripheral blood. The receptors come from a woman aged 80 or older with COVID-19, enrolled during active disease. Both conserved end residues are part of each CDR3. Each record gives: J gene, V gene, D gene, CDR3 length, CDR3 protein. D genes are given only for firm matches.

J gene: TRBJ1-4
V gene: TRBV5-6
D gene: TRBD1
CDR3 length: 15
CDR3 protein: CASSVPGQPTPKLFF

J gene: TRBJ1-1
V gene: TRBV11-2
D gene: .
CDR3 length: 13
CDR3 protein: CASSWGRATEAFF

J gene: TRBJ2-7
V gene: TRBV6-5
D gene: .
CDR3 length: 15
CDR3 protein: CASSYQSGLPYEQYF

J gene: TRBJ1-2
V gene: TRBV2
D gene: .
CDR3 length: 16
CDR3 protein: CASSPLSRLANYGYTF

J gene: TRBJ1-2
V gene: TRBV5-8
D gene: TRBD1
CDR3 length: 14
CDR3 protein: CASSLGQGGAGYTF

J gene: TRBJ2-7
V gene: TRBV28
D gene: .
CDR3 length: 13
CDR3 protein: CASNYGSSPEQYF

J gene: TRBJ2-3
V gene: TRBV7-3
D gene: TRBD1
CDR3 length: 15
CDR3 protein: CASSYGQGGTDTQYF

J gene: TRBJ2-1
V gene: TRBV5-1
D gene: TRBD2
CDR3 length: 14
CDR3 protein: CASSGDAAGNEQFF

J gene: TRBJ2-2
V gene: TRBV5-4
D gene: .
CDR3 length: 14
CDR3 protein: CASNRQVDTGELFF

J gene: TRBJ1-1
V gene: TRBV9
D gene: TRBD1
CDR3 length: 15
CDR3 protein: CASSVQQGASTEAFF

J gene: TRBJ1-1
V gene: TRBV7-9
D gene: TRBD1
CDR3 length: 15
CDR3 protein: CASSLGQVMNTEAFF

J gene: TRBJ1-5
V gene: TRBV5-1
D gene: .
CDR3 length: 13
CDR3 protein: CASSLETGQPQHF

J gene: TRBJ2-3
V gene: TRBV5-4
D gene: TRBD2
CDR3 length: 16
CDR3 protein: CASSPGTSGRADTQYF

J gene: TRBJ1-2
V gene: TRBV19
D gene: .
CDR3 length: 14
CDR3 protein: CASMGSTAQNGYTF

J gene: TRBJ1-1
V gene: TRBV27
D gene: .
CDR3 length: 13
CDR3 protein: CASSSWGGTEAFF

J gene: TRBJ2-5
V gene: TRBV5-1
D gene: .
CDR3 length: 15
CDR3 protein: CASSSPTGYQETQYF

J gene: TRBJ1-2
V gene: TRBV6-5
D gene: .
CDR3 length: 13
CDR3 protein: CASSYGQSYGYTF

J gene: TRBJ1-4
V gene: TRBV5-6
D gene: .
CDR3 length: 12
CDR3 protein: CASSGTGGKLFF

J gene: TRBJ2-3
V gene: TRBV11-2
D gene: TRBD2
CDR3 length: 15
CDR3 protein: CASSLFGTSVDTQYF

J gene: TRBJ1-4
V gene: TRBV14
D gene: .
CDR3 length: 14
CDR3 protein: CASSRGGRAGKLFF

J gene: TRBJ1-6
V gene: TRBV6-6
D gene: TRBD1
CDR3 length: 15
CDR3 protein: CASSRRDRGTSPLHF

J gene: TRBJ2-1
V gene: TRBV5-4
D gene: TRBD2
CDR3 length: 16
CDR3 protein: CASSSGTNPSYNEQFF

J gene: TRBJ2-5
V gene: TRBV4-1
D gene: .
CDR3 length: 19
CDR3 protein: CASSRPLRGPNRVQETQYF

J gene: TRBJ2-2
V gene: TRBV5-1
D gene: TRBD2
CDR3 length: 15
CDR3 protein: CASSGLAADTGELFF

J gene: TRBJ2-7
V gene: TRBV7-2
D gene: TRBD1
CDR3 length: 14
CDR3 protein: CANRGQAEIYEQYF

J gene: TRBJ2-3
V gene: TRBV5-1
D gene: .
CDR3 length: 14
CDR3 protein: CASSLVQGTDTQYF

J gene: TRBJ1-1
V gene: TRBV14
D gene: .
CDR3 length: 14
CDR3 protein: CASSRSNQNTEAFF

J gene: TRBJ1-1
V gene: TRBV6-1
D gene: TRBD1
CDR3 length: 13
CDR3 protein: CASSETGATEAFF

J gene: TRBJ1-5
V gene: TRBV15
D gene: .
CDR3 length: 13
CDR3 protein: CATSKDLHQPQHF

J gene: TRBJ1-6
V gene: TRBV5-5
D gene: TRBD1
CDR3 length: 18
CDR3 protein: CASSLQSGTGGLNSPLHF

J gene: TRBJ1-1
V gene: TRBV5-6
D gene: .
CDR3 length: 15
CDR3 protein: CASTRGPGGGTEAFF

J gene: TRBJ1-2
V gene: TRBV6-5
D gene: TRBD1
CDR3 length: 13
CDR3 protein: CASRGQGNYGYTF

J gene: TRBJ2-5
V gene: TRBV6-5
D gene: .
CDR3 length: 13
CDR3 protein: CASSYFREETQYF

J gene: TRBJ2-1
V gene: TRBV19
D gene: TRBD2
CDR3 length: 14
CDR3 protein: CASRVAGSYNEQFF

J gene: TRBJ2-3
V gene: TRBV6-1
D gene: .
CDR3 length: 14
CDR3 protein: CASSERERADTQYF

J gene: TRBJ1-5
V gene: TRBV28
D gene: .
CDR3 length: 12
CDR3 protein: CASSPHNQPQHF

J gene: TRBJ2-5
V gene: TRBV7-9
D gene: TRBD1
CDR3 length: 16
CDR3 protein: CASSLRDREVTETQYF

J gene: TRBJ1-2
V gene: TRBV5-1
D gene: .
CDR3 length: 13
CDR3 protein: CASSLLENYGYTF

J gene: TRBJ1-2
V gene: TRBV16
D gene: .
CDR3 length: 14
CDR3 protein: CASSQSRVGYGYTF

J gene: TRBJ1-4
V gene: TRBV15
D gene: .
CDR3 length: 16
CDR3 protein: CATSRGPRTYNEKLFF

J gene: TRBJ2-2
V gene: TRBV27
D gene: TRBD2
CDR3 length: 15
CDR3 protein: CASSAGGLYTGELFF

J gene: TRBJ1-4
V gene: TRBV2
D gene: .
CDR3 length: 15
CDR3 protein: CASSDSISTHEKLFF

J gene: TRBJ1-2
V gene: TRBV15
D gene: TRBD1
CDR3 length: 15
CDR3 protein: CATSSMDRGRHGYTF

J gene: TRBJ1-5
V gene: TRBV6-2/TRBV6-3
D gene: .
CDR3 length: 13
CDR3 protein: CASSSESNQPQHF